The 30 T cell receptor beta chains in this list originate from one sample, sequenced in a study of a mutant IDH1 vaccine in newly diagnosed glioma. Here immunoSEQ multiplex PCR was the method, and the copy in TCRdb shows in-frame clones only, minus some. Among more than 40,000 clones listed, more than 70% were seen once. Time point noted: week 35, safety follow-up. A 20-mer mutant IDH1 peptide at 300 ug was injected subcutaneously with topical imiquimod. What these receptors recognize is not known. The source material was PBMCs, sampled from a glioma patient whose treatment included an IDH1 peptide vaccine. These TCRs come from a woman aged 40-49 years with glioma.

The chain couples TRBV21-1 to TRBJ2-7; the D segment call TRBD2 is taken from the table without a DNA check. TRBV21-1 is a pseudogene segment. This CDR3 spans 14 amino acids. The CDR3 protein is CASSLILECYEQYF. For the CDR3, the DNA is TGTGCCAGCAGCCTGATACTAGAGTGCTACGAGCAGTACTTC.

The chain recombines TRBV5-1 with TRBJ1-1; D remains ambiguous. The ends were cut back, 6 bases at V and 0 bases at J, with 9 bases in the middle. The CDR3 loop spans 13 amino acids. Per germline, CDR1 SGHRS and CDR2 YFSETQ. CDR3 DNA sequence: TGCGCCAGCAACGAGGATATGAACACTGAAGCTTTCTTT. Translating it yields CASNEDMNTEAFF.

The chain links TRBV18 to TRBJ1-1, with D tentatively TRBD1 (6 bases). CDR3 length: 12 residues. Germline V CDR1 and CDR2: KGHSH, LQKENI. Between the trimmed V and J ends, which lost 3 bases and 7 bases, there was a span of 9 bases. The CDR3 is CASSPLQGEAFF. CDR3 DNA sequence: TGTGCCAGCTCACCCTTACAGGGTGAAGCTTTCTTT.

The chain joins TRBV7-9 to TRBJ1-2; TRBD1 agrees at 11 bases. Germline trimming cut 4 bases from V and 4 bases from J; bases unmatched to any gene: 5. Germline V gene sequence: CDR1 SEHNR, CDR2 FQNEAQ (reference sequence). The CDR3 spans 15 residues. The CDR3 sequence is CASSSGTGGLYGYTF. DNA of the CDR3: TGTGCCAGCAGCTCCGGGACAGGGGGACTCTATGGCTACACCTTC.

This clone was observed a single time. This rearrangement joins TRBV5-1 to TRBJ2-2; D is undetermined. Germline CDR1 and CDR2: SGHRS and YFSETQ. This CDR3 spans 13 amino acids. V was cut by 0 bases and J by 5 bases, with 5 bases left in between. In DNA, the CDR3 is TGCGCCAGCAGCTTGGCTTTTACCGGGGAGCTGTTTTTT. This gives the protein CASSLAFTGELFF.

The rearrangement links TRBV7-2 to TRBJ2-1; D unclear. Trimming removed 2 bases at V and 6 bases at J, with 2 bases between. Germline CDR1 and CDR2: SGHTA and FQGNSA. This CDR3 is 11 amino acids long. The CDR3 spells CASSLINEQFF. The CDR3 nucleotides are TGTGCCAGCAGCTTAATCAATGAGCAGTTCTTC.

This chain uses TRBV6-5 with TRBJ1-1; TRBD1 agrees at 7 bases. The CDR3 runs to 14 residues. The trim removed 2 bases at V and 2 bases at J, leaving 2 bases unmatched. Germline CDR1 and CDR2: MNHEY and SVGAGI. The CDR3 DNA sequence: TGTGCCAGCAGTTACGACAGGGCAAACACTGAAGCTTTCTTT. Encoded protein: CASSYDRANTEAFF.

This chain connects TRBV19 to TRBJ2-3, with a possible D match to TRBD1 (6 bases). Trimming stripped 4 bases from V and 6 bases from J, with 17 bases between. Germline CDR1 reads LNHDA; CDR2 reads SQIVND (reference sequence). The CDR3 runs to 15 residues. The CDR3 loop is CASSTRRGTRDTQYF. The CDR3 region has the DNA TGTGCCAGTAGTACTCGAAGGGGGACCAGGGATACGCAGTATTTT.

This CDR3 reads CASSEEIRGGYGYTF. The CDR3 DNA sequence: TGTGCCAGCAGTGAAGAGATCAGGGGTGGCTATGGCTACACCTTC. The genes are TRBV2 and TRBJ1-2; D may be TRBD1 (6 bases). Trimming shortened V by 1 base and J by 4 bases, and 13 bases separated the two germline ends. Germline V lookup: CDR1 SNHLY, CDR2 FYNNEI. CDR3 length equals 15 residues. The full variable domain, completed using reference TRBV2 and TRBJ1-2, is EPEVTQTPSHQVTQMGQEVILRCVPISNHLYFYWYRQILGQKVEFLVSFYNNEISEKSEIFDDQFSVERPDGSNFTLKIRSTKLEDSAMYFCASSEEIRGGYGYTFGSGTRLTVV.

V is TRBV2 and J is TRBJ2-1; D gene unclear. Trimming took 2 bases from V and 8 from J, leaving 7 bases between them. The CDR3 has 12 residues. Germline V gene sequence: CDR1 SNHLY, CDR2 FYNNEI. The CDR3 region is CASSESGYEQFF. In DNA form, the CDR3 reads TGTGCCAGCAGTGAATCCGGGTATGAGCAGTTCTTC.

The chain combines TRBV6-1 with TRBJ2-4, with TRBD2 matching over 13 bases. CDR3 size: 14 residues. Trimming removed 8 bases from V and 10 bases from J; junction bases left unmatched: 8. The germline V gene has CDR1 MNHNS and CDR2 SASEGT. The CDR3 sequence: CASEAGTSGVIQYF. Here the CDR3 DNA reads TGTGCCAGCGAAGCCGGGACTAGCGGGGTGATTCAGTACTTC.

The CDR3 region is CASSLRGNYGYTF. The CDR3 region has the DNA TGTGCCAGCAGCTTGCGGGGGAACTATGGCTACACCTTC. The gene calls are TRBV5-4 and TRBJ1-2, with D perhaps TRBD1 (5 bases). Per the germline V gene, CDR1 is SGHNT and CDR2 is YYREEE (reference sequence). Trimming cost V 1 base and J 2 bases, with 6 bases left between them. This CDR3 contains 13 residues.

The chain carries TRBV27 and TRBJ2-7; 8 positions agree with TRBD1. Germline-derived CDR1 and CDR2 are MNHEY and SMNVEV (reference sequence). Losses at the gene ends were 2 bases for V and 3 bases for J; bases not matched to a gene: 6. The CDR3 runs 15 residues. CDR3 region: CASSLVPRGLYEQYF. CDR3 sequence (DNA): TGTGCCAGCAGTTTAGTCCCCAGGGGGCTCTACGAGCAGTACTTC.

The chain joins TRBV19 to TRBJ1-1; D uncertain. CDR1 is LNHDA and CDR2 is SQIVND in the germline V gene (reference sequence). Trimming took 6 bases from V and 4 from J, leaving 18 bases between them. This CDR3 is built from 15 residues. The CDR3 DNA follows: TGTGCCAGTAGCGACCGCAGGACCGTGGGCACTGAAGCTTTCTTT. Translated, it gives CASSDRRTVGTEAFF.

The chain uses TRBV2 and TRBJ2-7, with D possibly matching TRBD1 (5 bases). The CDR3 is 13 amino acids. CDR1 is SNHLY, CDR2 FYNNEI, per germline. The germline V and J ends were trimmed by 6 bases and 4 bases, with 13 bases remaining between them. The CDR3 DNA follows: TGTGCCAGCAGGGACATGGGCCGTTACGAGCAGTACTTC. Translating it yields CASRDMGRYEQYF.

This clone was detected only once. The V and J genes are TRBV6-5 and TRBJ2-2, with D perhaps matching TRBD2 (7 bases). CDR3 length equals 16 residues. V dropped 2 bases and J dropped 5 bases, with 15 bases sitting between them. Germline V gives CDR1 MNHEY, CDR2 SVGAGI. The CDR3 region has the DNA TGTGCCAGCAGTTACGGGGGGGGGCTAGGGACCGGGGAGCTGTTTTTT. Translated: CASSYGGGLGTGELFF.

The V call is TRBV30, the J call TRBJ2-6, with D uncertain. Trimming shortened V by 0 bases and J by 0 bases, and 0 bases separated the two germline ends. CDR1 GTSNPN and CDR2 SVGIG come from the germline V gene (reference sequence). The CDR3 contains 13 residues. The CDR3 DNA reads as TGTGCCTGGAGTGTCTCTGGGGCCAACGTCCTGACTTTC. Amino acids: CAWSVSGANVLTF.

This sequence joins TRBV18 and TRBJ1-5; the match to TRBD1 covers 9 bases. The trim removed 5 bases at V and 5 bases at J, leaving 7 bases unmatched. This CDR3 is 15 amino acids long. Germline V gene lookup returns CDR1 KGHSH and CDR2 LQKENI. For the CDR3, the DNA is TGTGCCAGCTCAGCTGGGACAGGGATGTATCAGCCCCAGCATTTT. Amino acids: CASSAGTGMYQPQHF.

The chain joins TRBV6-6 to TRBJ1-3, with D unresolved. The germline V gene has CDR1 MNHNY and CDR2 SVGAGI (reference sequence). With 0 bases removed from V and 8 bases from J, the gap between germline ends came to 11 bases. The CDR3 length is 14 residues. The CDR3 coding sequence is TGTGCCAGCAGTTACTCGAAGTCTGGGTACACCATATATTTT. It is translated as CASSYSKSGYTIYF.

This CDR3 is CSVVRTGKGAEAFF. As DNA, the CDR3 is TGCAGCGTTGTAAGGACAGGGAAGGGGGCTGAAGCTTTCTTT. The gene calls are TRBV29-1 and TRBJ1-1; 8 bases line up with TRBD1. Germline V lookup: CDR1 SQVTM, CDR2 ANQGSEA. This CDR3 has 14 amino acids. V shed 4 bases and J 6 bases; nucleotides not matched to a gene: 10.

The count of this clone is one. Other DNA sequences of this sample code for an identical CDR3. The chain combines TRBV7-6 with TRBJ1-1; D call uncertain. The CDR3 consists of 13 residues. Germline V gives CDR1 SGHVS, CDR2 FNYEAQ. Deletions cut 5 bases from V and 2 bases from J, with 9 bases between. The DNA of the CDR3 is TGTGCCAGCAGCCCGGGCCACAACACTGAAGCTTTCTTT. It specifies CASSPGHNTEAFF.

This clone showed up just a few times. This sequence joins TRBV27 and TRBJ1-2; TRBD1 matches 11 bases. The CDR3 runs to 15 residues. CDR1 and CDR2 (germline): MNHEY, SMNVEV (reference sequence). V was clipped by 4 bases and J by 7 bases; unmatched bases: 8. Written as DNA, the CDR3 is TGTGCCAGCAGTTACCGGGACAGGGGGTCTTTTGGCTACACCTTC. Translation: CASSYRDRGSFGYTF.

The chain has TRBV2 and TRBJ2-3; D gene ambiguous. V lost 3 bases to trimming and J lost 0 bases, with 10 bases between them. Germline CDR1 is SNHLY and CDR2 is FYNNEI. The CDR3 contains 15 residues. In DNA form, the CDR3 reads TGTGCCAGCAGTGAGAGGTCTGCTAGCACAGATACGCAGTATTTT. Protein product: CASSERSASTDTQYF.

The V call is TRBV10-2, the J call TRBJ1-4; 7 positions agree with TRBD1. CDR1 is WSHSY and CDR2 is SAAADI in the germline V gene. Losses at the gene ends were 6 bases for V and 4 bases for J; bases not matched to a gene: 2. The CDR3 extends over 13 amino acids. CDR3 amino acids: CASRRQGNEKLFF. The CDR3, as DNA: TGCGCCAGCAGAAGACAGGGTAATGAAAAACTGTTTTTT.

The chain employs TRBV18 and TRBJ1-2, with a possible D match to TRBD1 (5 bases). Germline assignment: CDR1 KGHSH and CDR2 LQKENI. The V end was cut by 2 bases, the J end by 4 bases, with 17 bases between. The CDR3 totals 16 residues. CDR3 protein: CASSPFPQLGLYGYTF. In nucleotides, the CDR3 is TGTGCCAGCTCACCATTCCCCCAATTGGGACTCTATGGCTACACCTTC.

The chain employs TRBV20-1 and TRBJ2-7; D remains unclear. CDR1 DFQATT and CDR2 SNEGSKA come from the germline V gene (reference sequence). V was cut by 0 bases and J by 6 bases, with 6 bases left in between. The CDR3 is made up of 11 amino acids. CDR3 region: CSAREITEQYF. DNA of the CDR3: TGCAGTGCTAGAGAAATCACCGAGCAGTACTTC.

The rearrangement uses TRBV7-2 and TRBJ1-6; D is undetermined. Trimming removed 3 bases from V and 0 bases from J, with 12 bases in between. CDR1 is SGHTA and CDR2 is FQGNSA in the germline V gene. The CDR3 consists of 17 residues. The CDR3 loop reads CASSFNTGISYNSPLHF. The CDR3 bases are TGTGCCAGCAGCTTTAATACCGGTATCTCCTATAATTCACCCCTCCACTTT.

V gene TRBV4-1 combines with J gene TRBJ1-6, with D perhaps matching TRBD1 (5 bases). V was shortened by 3 bases and J by 5 bases, with 14 bases between the two germline ends. The CDR3 covers 16 residues. CDR1 is MGHRA, CDR2 YSYEKL, per germline. The CDR3 sequence is CASSQEGIPDNSPLHF. For the CDR3, the DNA is TGCGCCAGCAGCCAGGAGGGGATCCCCGATAATTCACCCCTCCACTTT.

The sample holds one count of this clone. The CDR3 reads CASSLRGTTTYNEQFF. CDR3 DNA: TGTGCCAGCAGCTTAAGGGGGACAACCACATACAATGAGCAGTTCTTC. The chain is built from TRBV7-9 and TRBJ2-1; possible D gene TRBD1, 6 bases. The CDR3 loop spans 16 amino acids. CDR1 is SEHNR, CDR2 FQNEAQ, per germline (reference sequence). V shed 2 bases and J shed 4 bases, with 15 bases lying between them.

V is TRBV11-2 and J is TRBJ2-7; D call uncertain. CDR3 length equals 14 residues. CDR1 and CDR2 (germline): SGHAT, FQNNGV. Trimming took 1 base from V and 3 from J, leaving 10 bases between them. CDR3 sequence (DNA): TGTGCCAGCAGCTTAGTGGAGACTTACTACGAGCAGTACTTC. This codes for CASSLVETYYEQYF.